This record concerns one T cell receptor (beta chain) sequence. TCRdb keeps only in-frame clones here, not all; method: immunoSEQ multiplex PCR. The sample includes about 250,000 clones, around 82% of them seen just once. The entry originates in a study of blood T cell repertoires in COVID-19. The CDR3 totals 17 residues. Germline-derived CDR1 and CDR2 are MNHEY and SMNVEV (reference sequence). With V trimmed by 3 bases and J by 5 bases, 8 bases remained unmatched. Recovered status in Cohort 3 required two negative PCRs, clearance, or symptom resolution. This chain links TRBV27 with TRBJ2-3; 13 bases are shared with TRBD2. Sequences were obtained from PBMCs or T cells enriched from blood (not recorded which). The receptor's source is a man in his fifties who had recovered from COVID-19. Here the CDR3 reads CASSFPTSGGVVDTQYF. Here the CDR3 DNA reads TGTGCCAGCAGTTTTCCCACTAGCGGGGGGGTTGTAGATACGCAGTATTTT.